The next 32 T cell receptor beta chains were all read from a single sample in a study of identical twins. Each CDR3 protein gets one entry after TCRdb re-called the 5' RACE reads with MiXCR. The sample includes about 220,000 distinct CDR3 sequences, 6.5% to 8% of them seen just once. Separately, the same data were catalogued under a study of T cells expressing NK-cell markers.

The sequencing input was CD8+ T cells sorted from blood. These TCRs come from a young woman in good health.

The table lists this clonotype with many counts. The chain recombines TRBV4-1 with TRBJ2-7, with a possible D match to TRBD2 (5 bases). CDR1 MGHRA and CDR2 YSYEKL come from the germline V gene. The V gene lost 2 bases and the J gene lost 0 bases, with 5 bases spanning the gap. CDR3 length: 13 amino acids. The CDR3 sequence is CASSQTSSYEQYF. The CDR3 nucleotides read TGCGCCAGCAGCCAAACTAGCTCCTACGAGCAGTACTTC.

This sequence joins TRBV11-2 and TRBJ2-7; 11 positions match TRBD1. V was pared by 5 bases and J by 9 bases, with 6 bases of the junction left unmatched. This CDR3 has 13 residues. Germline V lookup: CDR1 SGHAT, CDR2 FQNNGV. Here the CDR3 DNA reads TGTGCCAGCAGCGCGGGACAGGGGGTAGGGCAGTACTTC. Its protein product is CASSAGQGVGQYF.

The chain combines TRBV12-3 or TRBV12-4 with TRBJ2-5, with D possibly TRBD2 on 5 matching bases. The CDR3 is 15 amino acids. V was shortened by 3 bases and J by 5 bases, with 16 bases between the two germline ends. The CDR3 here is CASSLNSAYGETQYF. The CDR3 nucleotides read TGTGCCAGCAGTTTGAATAGCGCGTATGGGGAGACCCAGTACTTC.

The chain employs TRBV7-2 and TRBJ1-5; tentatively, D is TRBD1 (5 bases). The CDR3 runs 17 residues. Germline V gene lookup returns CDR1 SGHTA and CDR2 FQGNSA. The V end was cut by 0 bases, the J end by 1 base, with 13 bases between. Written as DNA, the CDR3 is TGTGCCAGCAGCTTAGCCTCAGGGATCGTAAGCAATCAGCCCCAGCATTTT. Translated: CASSLASGIVSNQPQHF.

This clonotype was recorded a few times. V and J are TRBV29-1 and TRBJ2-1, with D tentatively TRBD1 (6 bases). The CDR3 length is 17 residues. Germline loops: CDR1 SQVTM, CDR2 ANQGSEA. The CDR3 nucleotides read TGCAGAGATATATGCTGCTGTCTTCAGGGGTCCTACAATGAGCAGTTCTTC. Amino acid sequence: CRDICCCLQGSYNEQFF.

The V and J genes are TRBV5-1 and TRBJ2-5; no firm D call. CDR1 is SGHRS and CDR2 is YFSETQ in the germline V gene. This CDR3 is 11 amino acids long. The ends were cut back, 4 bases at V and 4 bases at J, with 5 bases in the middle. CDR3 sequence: CASSTRETQYF. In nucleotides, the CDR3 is TGCGCCAGCAGCACGAGAGAGACCCAGTACTTC. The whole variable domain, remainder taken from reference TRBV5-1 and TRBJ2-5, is KAGVTQTPRYLIKTRGQQVTLSCSPISGHRSVSWYQQTPGQGLQFLFEYFSETQRNKGNFPGRFSGRQFSNSRSEMNVSTLELGDSALYLCASSTRETQYFGPGTRLLVL.

CDR3 protein: CASSEAGSEAFF. CDR3 sequence (DNA): TGCGCCAGCAGTGAAGCAGGGAGTGAAGCTTTCTTT. This chain links TRBV10-2 with TRBJ1-1, with TRBD1 as a possible D gene (5 bases). Germline V gene sequence: CDR1 WSHSY, CDR2 SAAADI. V gave up 3 bases and J gave up 7 bases, with 9 bases separating them. The CDR3 loop spans 12 amino acids.

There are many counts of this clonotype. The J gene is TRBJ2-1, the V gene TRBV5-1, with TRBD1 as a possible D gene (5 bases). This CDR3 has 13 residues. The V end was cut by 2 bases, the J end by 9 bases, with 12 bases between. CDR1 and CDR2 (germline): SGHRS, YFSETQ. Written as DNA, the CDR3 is TGCGCCAGCAGCTTAAGGACACAACGTGAGCAGTTCTTC. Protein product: CASSLRTQREQFF.

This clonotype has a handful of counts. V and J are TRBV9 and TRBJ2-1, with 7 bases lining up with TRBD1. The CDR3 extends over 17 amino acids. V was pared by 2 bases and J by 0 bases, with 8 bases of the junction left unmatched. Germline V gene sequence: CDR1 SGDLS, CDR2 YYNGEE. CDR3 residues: CASSVEGYRGSYNEQFF. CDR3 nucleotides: TGTGCCAGCAGCGTGGAAGGATACAGGGGCTCCTACAATGAGCAGTTCTTC.

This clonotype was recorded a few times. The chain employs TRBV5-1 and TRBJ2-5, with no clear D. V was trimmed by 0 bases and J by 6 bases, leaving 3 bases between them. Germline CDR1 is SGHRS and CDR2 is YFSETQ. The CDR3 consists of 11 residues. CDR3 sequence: CASSLDQTQYF. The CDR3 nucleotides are TGCGCCAGCAGCTTGGATCAGACCCAGTACTTC.

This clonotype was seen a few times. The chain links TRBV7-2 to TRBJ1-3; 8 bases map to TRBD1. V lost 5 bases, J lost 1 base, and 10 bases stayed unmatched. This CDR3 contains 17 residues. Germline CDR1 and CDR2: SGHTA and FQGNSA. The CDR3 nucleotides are TGTGCCAGCAGCATGGGACAGGCCGGGGCGTCTGGAAACACCATATATTTT. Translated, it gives CASSMGQAGASGNTIYF.

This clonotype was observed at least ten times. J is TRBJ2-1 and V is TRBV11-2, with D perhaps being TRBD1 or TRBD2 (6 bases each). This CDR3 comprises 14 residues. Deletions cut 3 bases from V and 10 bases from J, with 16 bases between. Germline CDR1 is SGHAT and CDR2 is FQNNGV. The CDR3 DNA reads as TGTGCCAGCAGCTTCGACCCCTCGGGGGCCGAGCAGTTCTTC. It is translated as CASSFDPSGAEQFF.

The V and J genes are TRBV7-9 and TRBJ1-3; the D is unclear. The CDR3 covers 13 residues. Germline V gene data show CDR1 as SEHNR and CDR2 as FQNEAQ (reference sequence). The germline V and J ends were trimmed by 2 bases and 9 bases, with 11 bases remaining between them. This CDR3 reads CASSLRAWGTIYF. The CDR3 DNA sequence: TGTGCCAGCAGCTTACGGGCGTGGGGCACCATATATTTT.

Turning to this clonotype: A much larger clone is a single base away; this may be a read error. The CDR3 is CTSSSARGGETQYF. The DNA of the CDR3 is TGTACCAGCAGTTCCGCCAGGGGTGGAGAGACCCAGTACTTC. The chain carries TRBV12-3 or TRBV12-4 and TRBJ2-5; D might be TRBD1 (6 bases). The CDR3 has 14 residues.

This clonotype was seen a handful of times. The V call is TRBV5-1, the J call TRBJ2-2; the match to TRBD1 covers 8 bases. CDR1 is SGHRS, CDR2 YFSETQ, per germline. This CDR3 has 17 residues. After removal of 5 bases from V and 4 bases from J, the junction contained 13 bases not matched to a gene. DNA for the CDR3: TGCGCCAGCAGAGAGGAGATAGACAGGGGAACCACCGGGGAGCTGTTTTTT. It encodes CASREEIDRGTTGELFF.

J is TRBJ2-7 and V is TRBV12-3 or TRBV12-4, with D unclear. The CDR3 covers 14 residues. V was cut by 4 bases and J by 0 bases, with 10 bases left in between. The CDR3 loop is CASSWVLSSYEQYF. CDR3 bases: TGTGCCAGCAGTTGGGTGTTAAGCTCCTACGAGCAGTACTTC.

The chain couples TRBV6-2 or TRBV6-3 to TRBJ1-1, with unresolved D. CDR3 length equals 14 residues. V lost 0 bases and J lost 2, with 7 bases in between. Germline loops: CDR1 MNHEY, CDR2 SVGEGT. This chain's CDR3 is CASSYSDLNTEAFF. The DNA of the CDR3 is TGTGCCAGCAGTTACTCTGACCTAAACACTGAAGCTTTCTTT.

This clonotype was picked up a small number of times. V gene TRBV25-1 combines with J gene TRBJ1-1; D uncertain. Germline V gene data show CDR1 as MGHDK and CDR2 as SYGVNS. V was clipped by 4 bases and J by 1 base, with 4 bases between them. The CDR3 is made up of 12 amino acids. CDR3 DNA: TGTGCCAGCAGTGTCTCGAACACTGAAGCTTTCTTT. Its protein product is CASSVSNTEAFF.

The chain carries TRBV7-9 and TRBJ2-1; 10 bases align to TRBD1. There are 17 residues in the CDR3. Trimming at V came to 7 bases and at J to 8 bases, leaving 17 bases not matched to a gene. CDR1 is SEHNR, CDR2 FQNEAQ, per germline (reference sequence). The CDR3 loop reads CASTYRTGGTSWDEQFF. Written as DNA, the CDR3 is TGTGCCAGCACCTACCGGACAGGGGGTACATCTTGGGATGAGCAGTTCTTC. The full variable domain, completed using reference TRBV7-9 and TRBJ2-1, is DTGVSQNPRHKITKRGQNVTFRCDPISEHNRLYWYRQTLGQGPEFLTYFQNEAQLEKSRLLSDRFSAERPKGSFSTLEIQRTEQGDSAMYLCASTYRTGGTSWDEQFFGPGTRLTVL.

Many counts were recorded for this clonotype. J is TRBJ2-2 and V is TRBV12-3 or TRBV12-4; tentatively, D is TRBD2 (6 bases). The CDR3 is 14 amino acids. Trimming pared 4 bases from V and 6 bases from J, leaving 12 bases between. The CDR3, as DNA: TGTGCCAGCAGTTGGGGGGAGATGGCCGGGGAGCTGTTTTTT. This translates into CASSWGEMAGELFF.

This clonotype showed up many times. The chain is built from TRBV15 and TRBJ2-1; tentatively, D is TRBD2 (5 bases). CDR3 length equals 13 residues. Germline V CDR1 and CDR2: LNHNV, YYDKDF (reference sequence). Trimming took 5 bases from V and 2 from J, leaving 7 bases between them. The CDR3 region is CATSGLTYNEQFF. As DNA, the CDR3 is TGTGCCACCAGCGGACTCACCTACAATGAGCAGTTCTTC.

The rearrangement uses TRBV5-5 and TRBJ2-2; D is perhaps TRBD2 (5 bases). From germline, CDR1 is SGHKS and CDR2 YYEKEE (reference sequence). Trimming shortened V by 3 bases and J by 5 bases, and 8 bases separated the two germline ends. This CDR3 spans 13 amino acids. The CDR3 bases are TGTGCCAGCAGCTATAAGCGGACCGGGGAGCTGTTTTTT. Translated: CASSYKRTGELFF.

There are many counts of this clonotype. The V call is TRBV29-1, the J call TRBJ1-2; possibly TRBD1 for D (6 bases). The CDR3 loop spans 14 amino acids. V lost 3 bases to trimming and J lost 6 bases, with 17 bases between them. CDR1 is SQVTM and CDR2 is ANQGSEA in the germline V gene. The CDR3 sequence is CSVDVADSEHGYTF. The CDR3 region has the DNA TGCAGCGTTGACGTGGCGGACAGCGAGCATGGCTACACCTTC.

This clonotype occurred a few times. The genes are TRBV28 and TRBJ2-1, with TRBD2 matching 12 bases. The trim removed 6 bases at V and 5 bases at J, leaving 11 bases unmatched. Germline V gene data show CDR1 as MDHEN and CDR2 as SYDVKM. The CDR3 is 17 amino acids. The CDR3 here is CASRSPGLAGGDNEQFF. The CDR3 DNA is TGTGCCAGCAGGTCCCCGGGGCTAGCGGGGGGGGACAATGAGCAGTTCTTC.

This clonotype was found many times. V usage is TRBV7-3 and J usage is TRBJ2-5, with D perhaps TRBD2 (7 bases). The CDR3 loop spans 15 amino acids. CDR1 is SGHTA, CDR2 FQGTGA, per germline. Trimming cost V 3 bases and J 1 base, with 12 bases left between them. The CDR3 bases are TGTGCCAGCAGCTTGGGCGGGGGCCTCCAAGAGACCCAGTACTTC. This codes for CASSLGGGLQETQYF.

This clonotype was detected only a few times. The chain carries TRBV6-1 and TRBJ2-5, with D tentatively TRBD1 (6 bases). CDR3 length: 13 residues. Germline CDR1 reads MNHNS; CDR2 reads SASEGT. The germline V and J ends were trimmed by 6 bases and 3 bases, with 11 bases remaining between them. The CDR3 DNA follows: TGTGCCAGCAGGGAGAGGGGGAAAGAGACCCAGTACTTC. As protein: CASRERGKETQYF.

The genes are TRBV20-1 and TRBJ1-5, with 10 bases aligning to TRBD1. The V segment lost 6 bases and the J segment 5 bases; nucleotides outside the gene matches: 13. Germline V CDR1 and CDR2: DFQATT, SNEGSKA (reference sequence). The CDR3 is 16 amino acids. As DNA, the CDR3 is TGCAGTGCCGGAGGGGAGTCGGGACAGGGGTATCAGCCCCAGCATTTT. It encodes CSAGGESGQGYQPQHF.

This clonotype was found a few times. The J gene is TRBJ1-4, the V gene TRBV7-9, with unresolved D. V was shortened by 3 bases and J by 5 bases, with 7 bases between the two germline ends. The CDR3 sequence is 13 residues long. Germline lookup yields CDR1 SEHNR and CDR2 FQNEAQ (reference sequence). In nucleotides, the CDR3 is TGTGCCAGCAGCTTTTCCGGCAATGAAAAACTGTTTTTT. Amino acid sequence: CASSFSGNEKLFF.

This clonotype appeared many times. The CDR3: CASSSGTSGGAGHTGELFF. CDR3 coding DNA: TGTGCCAGCAGTTCTGGGACTAGCGGGGGGGCTGGGCACACCGGGGAGCTGTTTTTT. The chain carries TRBV12-3 or TRBV12-4 and TRBJ2-2, with 16 bases that match TRBD2. Trimming took 4 bases from V and 3 from J; bases not matched to a gene: 8. There are 19 residues in the CDR3.

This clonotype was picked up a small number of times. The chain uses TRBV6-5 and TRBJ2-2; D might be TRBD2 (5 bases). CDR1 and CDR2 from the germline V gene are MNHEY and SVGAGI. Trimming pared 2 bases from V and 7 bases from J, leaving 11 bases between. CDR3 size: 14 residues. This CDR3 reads CASSYDRDRGELFF. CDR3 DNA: TGTGCCAGCAGTTACGACCGGGATCGCGGGGAGCTGTTTTTT.

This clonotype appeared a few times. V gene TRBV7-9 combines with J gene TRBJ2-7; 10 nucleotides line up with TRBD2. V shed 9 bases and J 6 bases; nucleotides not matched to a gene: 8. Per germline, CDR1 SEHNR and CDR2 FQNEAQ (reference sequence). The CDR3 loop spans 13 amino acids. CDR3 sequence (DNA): TGTGCCAGTGACTTTAGCGGGGGGAGCGAGCAGTACTTC. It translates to CASDFSGGSEQYF.

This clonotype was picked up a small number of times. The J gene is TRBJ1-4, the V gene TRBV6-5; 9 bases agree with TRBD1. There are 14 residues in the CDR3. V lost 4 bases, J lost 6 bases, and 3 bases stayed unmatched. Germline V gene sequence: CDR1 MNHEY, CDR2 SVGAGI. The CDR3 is CASSLWTGDEKLFF. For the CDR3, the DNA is TGTGCCAGCAGTTTATGGACAGGGGATGAAAAACTGTTTTTT.